Presented here are 10 T cell receptor beta chains from one specimen sequenced in a study of blood T cells in healthy people across ages. A second 7 to 11 cycle PCR used barcoded and J-beta primers. TCRdb recomputed calls from the 5' RACE reads with MiXCR, one row per CDR3 protein. Of around 800,000 distinct CDR3 sequences in the sample, roughly 24% were seen once. These data were likewise used in another study, on T cells of mothers and their children.

Sequenced material: blood. The receptors derive from a boy aged 5-17 years in good health.

A few counts support this clonotype. CDR3 in DNA: TGCGCCAGCAGCTGGTCGGGACAGCAGGACGAGCAGTACTTC. Translated: CASSWSGQQDEQYF. The V call is TRBV5-1, the J call TRBJ2-7; 7 bases agree with TRBD1. From germline, CDR1 is SGHRS and CDR2 YFSETQ. After removal of 3 bases from V and 5 bases from J, the junction contained 8 bases not matched to a gene. The CDR3 has 14 amino acids.

The chain is built from TRBV7-8 and TRBJ2-5; 7 bases are a match to TRBD1. The CDR3 loop spans 15 amino acids. J lost 5 bases, V lost 5 bases, and 11 bases had no gene match. Germline CDR1 reads SGHVS; CDR2 reads FQNEAQ. CDR3 sequence: CASSRRDSKEETQYF. In nucleotides, the CDR3 is TGTGCCAGCAGCCGCCGGGACAGCAAAGAGGAGACCCAGTACTTC.

The J gene is TRBJ2-1, the V gene TRBV6-1, with 7 bases identical to TRBD2. This CDR3 contains 13 residues. V was clipped by 6 bases and J by 2 bases; unmatched bases: 1. Germline CDR1 and CDR2: MNHNS and SASEGT. CDR3: CASRAGAYNEQFF. The CDR3 DNA is TGTGCCAGCAGGGCGGGGGCCTACAATGAGCAGTTCTTC.

This clonotype was detected only a few times. The V and J genes are TRBV7-3 and TRBJ1-3; unclear D gene. Germline-derived CDR1 and CDR2 are SGHTA and FQGTGA. Trimming took 2 bases from V and 2 from J, leaving 7 bases between them. This CDR3 is built from 14 residues. CDR3 sequence reads: CASSLEAPGNTIYF. The CDR3 DNA reads as TGTGCCAGCAGCTTAGAGGCGCCTGGAAACACCATATATTTT.

The J gene is TRBJ2-7, the V gene TRBV7-9; perhaps TRBD1 as D (5 bases). This CDR3 contains 14 residues. The germline V gene has CDR1 SEHNR and CDR2 FQNEAQ (reference sequence). V was cut by 2 bases and J by 5 bases, with 13 bases left in between. CDR3 sequence (DNA): TGTGCCAGCAGCTTACGGGCAGGGAACCACGAGCAGTACTTC. It is translated as CASSLRAGNHEQYF. The whole variable domain, remainder taken from reference TRBV7-9 and TRBJ2-7, is DTGVSQNPRHKITKRGQNVTFRCDPISEHNRLYWYRQTLGQGPEFLTYFQNEAQLEKSRLLSDRFSAERPKGSFSTLEIQRTEQGDSAMYLCASSLRAGNHEQYFGPGTRLTVT.

This clonotype has just a few counts. The chain employs TRBV4-1 and TRBJ2-7; TRBD1 agrees at 12 bases. This CDR3 is built from 15 residues. The V and J ends lost 3 bases and 4 bases, in that order; junction bases with no gene match: 4. Germline CDR1 is MGHRA and CDR2 is YSYEKL. The DNA for the CDR3 is TGCGCCAGCAGCCAGCCGGGACAGGGGGCTTACGAGCAGTACTTC. Its protein product is CASSQPGQGAYEQYF.

The chain links TRBV7-3 to TRBJ2-2, with D perhaps matching TRBD1 or TRBD2 (5 bases each). Trimming took off 0 bases at V and 0 bases at J, with 14 bases between the two ends. The CDR3 length is 18 residues. In germline, CDR1 is SGHTA, CDR2 FQGTGA. The CDR3: CASSLTAVGTANTGELFF. The CDR3 DNA sequence: TGTGCCAGCAGCTTAACCGCGGTGGGGACCGCGAACACCGGGGAGCTGTTTTTT.

DNA for the CDR3: TGCGCCAGCAGCTTGGTAGGCAGGGAAGATGAAAAACTGTTTTTT. It encodes CASSLVGREDEKLFF. This rearrangement joins TRBV5-1 to TRBJ1-4; a weak D match, TRBD1 (5 bases). The CDR3 covers 15 residues. Germline assignment: CDR1 SGHRS and CDR2 YFSETQ. V was clipped by 0 bases and J by 6 bases, with 12 bases between them.

There are a few counts of this clonotype. CDR3 region: CASSDSVVETQYF. CDR3 in DNA: TGTGCCAGCAGTGATTCGGTTGTGGAGACCCAGTACTTC. This rearrangement joins TRBV25-1 to TRBJ2-5; D unresolved. V gave up 3 bases and J gave up 5 bases, with 10 bases separating them. The CDR3 covers 13 residues. In germline, CDR1 is MGHDK, CDR2 SYGVNS.

This clonotype was seen more than once but under ten times. The V gene is TRBV29-1, the J gene TRBJ1-4; D remains ambiguous. The germline V gene encodes CDR1 SQVTM and CDR2 ANQGSEA. This CDR3 spans 10 amino acids. Trimming pared 5 bases from V and 8 bases from J, leaving 6 bases between. DNA for the CDR3: TGCAGCGTTTTGGGAGAAAAACTGTTTTTT. It translates to CSVLGEKLFF.